Described below is a single T cell receptor (beta chain) sequence and its context. Its antigen is undetermined. The data stem from a study of regulatory T cells in long-lasting Graves disease. Study conclusions and caveats: Persistent disease exhibited a predilection for TRBV28, TRBJ1-2 and TRBJ2-5.

The V end lost 5 bases, the J end lost 5 bases, and 15 bases lay between the germline ends. CDR3 length: 14 residues. Germline V gives CDR1 KGHSH, CDR2 LQKENI. The time point here: newly diagnosed GD, antithyroid drugs for less than 3 months. PBMC-extracted RNA yielded the TCR library. CDR3 regions were amplified by Arm-PCR using iRepertoire HTBI primers to build TCR beta libraries. TCRdb re-analysed the multiplex PCR reads in MiXCR, keeping a single row per CDR3 protein. The table has about 530,000 distinct CDR3 sequences, about 15% seen once. This sample was also put to use in a study of T cells in Graves' hyperthyroidism and ophthalmopathy. In that study: Those patients with uncontrolled infection, other autoimmune disease, pregnancy or lactation were excluded. HTBI primers were used for first-round RT-PCR of the TCR CDR3. Most clonotypes expanded in the thyroid (above 0.001) were also present in blood.

The sequencing here drew on peripheral blood mononuclear cells (PBMCs), taken at new diagnosis, from a patient treated with antithyroid drugs. This sequence was found in a woman aged 35-60 years with Graves disease. The V call is TRBV18, the J call TRBJ2-5, with D perhaps TRBD1 (6 bases). DNA of the CDR3: TGTGCCAGCTCATCCCAACAGGGACGGGAGACCCAGTACTTC. Translating it yields CASSSQQGRETQYF.